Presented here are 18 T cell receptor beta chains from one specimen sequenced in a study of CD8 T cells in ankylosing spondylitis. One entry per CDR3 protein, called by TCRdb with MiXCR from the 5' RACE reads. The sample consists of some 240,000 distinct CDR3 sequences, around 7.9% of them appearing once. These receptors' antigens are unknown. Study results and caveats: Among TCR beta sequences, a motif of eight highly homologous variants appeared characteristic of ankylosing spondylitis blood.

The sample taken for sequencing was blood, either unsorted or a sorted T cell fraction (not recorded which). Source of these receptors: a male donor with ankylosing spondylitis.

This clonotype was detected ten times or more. The CDR3 here is CASSLGLAGDSYNEQFF. The CDR3 DNA reads TGTGCCAGCAGCTTAGGACTAGCGGGGGACTCCTACAATGAGCAGTTCTTC. The chain joins TRBV7-8 to TRBJ2-1; 12 bases align to TRBD2. This CDR3 has 17 residues. Looked up from germline, CDR1 is SGHVS and CDR2 is FQNEAQ. Trimming removed 1 base from V and 0 bases from J; junction bases left unmatched: 1.

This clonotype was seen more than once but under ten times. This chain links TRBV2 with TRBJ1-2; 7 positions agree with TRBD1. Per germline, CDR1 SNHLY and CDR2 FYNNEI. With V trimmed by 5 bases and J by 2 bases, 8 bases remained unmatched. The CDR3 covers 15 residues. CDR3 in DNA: TGTGCCAGCAGTATTTCGGCAGGGGGGAACTATGGCTACACCTTC. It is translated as CASSISAGGNYGYTF.

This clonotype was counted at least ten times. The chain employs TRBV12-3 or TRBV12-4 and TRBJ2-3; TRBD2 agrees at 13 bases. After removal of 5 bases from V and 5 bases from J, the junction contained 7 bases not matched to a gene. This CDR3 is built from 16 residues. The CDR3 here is CASSATSGRARDTQYF. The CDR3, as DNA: TGTGCCAGCAGTGCAACTAGCGGGAGGGCCAGAGATACGCAGTATTTT.

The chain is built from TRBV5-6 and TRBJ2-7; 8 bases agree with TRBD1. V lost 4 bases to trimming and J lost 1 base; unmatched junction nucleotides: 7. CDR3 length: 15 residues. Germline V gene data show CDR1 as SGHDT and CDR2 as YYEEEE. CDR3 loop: CASSVGQGRSYEQYF. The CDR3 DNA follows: TGTGCCAGCAGCGTCGGACAGGGCCGATCCTACGAGCAGTACTTC.

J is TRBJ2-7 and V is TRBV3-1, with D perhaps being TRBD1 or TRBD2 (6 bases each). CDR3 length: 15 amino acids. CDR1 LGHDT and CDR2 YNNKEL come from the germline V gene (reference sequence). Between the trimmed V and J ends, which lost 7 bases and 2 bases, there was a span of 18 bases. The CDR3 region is CASTKQGRGTYEQYF. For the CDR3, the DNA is TGTGCCAGCACCAAACAGGGCCGGGGGACCTACGAGCAGTACTTC.

The CDR3 DNA sequence: TGTGCCAGCATCCCGAGGACAGTCCTTAGTCGGCCCCAGCATTTT. Protein sequence: CASIPRTVLSRPQHF. This rearrangement joins TRBV6-1 to TRBJ1-5; D possibly corresponds to TRBD1 (6 bases). V was cut by 7 bases and J by 9 bases, with 22 bases left in between. Germline lookup yields CDR1 MNHNS and CDR2 SASEGT. The CDR3 length is 15 residues.

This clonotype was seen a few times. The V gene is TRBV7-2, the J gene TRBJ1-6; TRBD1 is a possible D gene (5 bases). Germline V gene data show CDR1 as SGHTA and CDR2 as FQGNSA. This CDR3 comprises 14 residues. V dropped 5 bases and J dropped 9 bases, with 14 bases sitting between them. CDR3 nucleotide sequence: TGTGCCAGCAGCCCCGCAAGGGGAAGTTCACCCCTCCACTTT. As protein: CASSPARGSSPLHF.

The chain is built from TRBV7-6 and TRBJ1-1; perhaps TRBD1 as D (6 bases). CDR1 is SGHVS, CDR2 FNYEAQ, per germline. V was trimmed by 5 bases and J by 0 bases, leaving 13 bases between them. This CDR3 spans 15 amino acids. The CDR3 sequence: CASSPAQGMNTEAFF. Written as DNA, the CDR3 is TGTGCCAGCAGCCCAGCGCAGGGGATGAACACTGAAGCTTTCTTT.

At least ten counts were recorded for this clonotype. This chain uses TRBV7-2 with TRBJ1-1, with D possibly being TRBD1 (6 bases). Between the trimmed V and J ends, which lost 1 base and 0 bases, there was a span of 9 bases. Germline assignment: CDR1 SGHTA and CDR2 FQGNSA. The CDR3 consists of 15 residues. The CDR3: CASSLVAGVNTEAFF. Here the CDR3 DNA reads TGTGCCAGCAGCTTAGTAGCAGGGGTGAACACTGAAGCTTTCTTT.

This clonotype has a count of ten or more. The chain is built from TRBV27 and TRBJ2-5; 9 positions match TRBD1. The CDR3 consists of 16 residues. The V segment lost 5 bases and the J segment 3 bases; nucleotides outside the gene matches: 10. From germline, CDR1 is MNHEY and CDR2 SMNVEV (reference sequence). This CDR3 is CASSLSPGTGKETQYF. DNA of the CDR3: TGTGCCAGCAGTCTAAGTCCCGGGACAGGGAAAGAGACCCAGTACTTC.

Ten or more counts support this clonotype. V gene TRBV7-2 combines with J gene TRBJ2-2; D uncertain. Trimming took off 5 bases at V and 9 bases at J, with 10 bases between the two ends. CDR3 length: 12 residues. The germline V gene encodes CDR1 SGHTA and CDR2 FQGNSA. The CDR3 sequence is CASSITGWELFF. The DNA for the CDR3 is TGTGCCAGCAGCATTACTGGTTGGGAGCTGTTTTTT.

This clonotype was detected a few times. The CDR3 DNA reads TGTGCCATCAGTGGGACAGGCATGAACACTGAAGCTTTCTTT. Protein product: CAISGTGMNTEAFF. The chain employs TRBV10-3 and TRBJ1-1; 7 nucleotides match TRBD1. Germline V gene lookup returns CDR1 ENHRY and CDR2 SYGVKD. The trim removed 4 bases at V and 0 bases at J, leaving 2 bases unmatched. This CDR3 is built from 14 residues.

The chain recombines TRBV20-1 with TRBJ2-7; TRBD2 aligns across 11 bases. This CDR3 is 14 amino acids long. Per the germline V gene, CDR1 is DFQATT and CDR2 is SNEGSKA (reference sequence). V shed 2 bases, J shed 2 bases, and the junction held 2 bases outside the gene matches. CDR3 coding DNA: TGCAGTGCTAGAACTAGCGGGAGTCCCTACGAGCAGTACTTC. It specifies CSARTSGSPYEQYF.

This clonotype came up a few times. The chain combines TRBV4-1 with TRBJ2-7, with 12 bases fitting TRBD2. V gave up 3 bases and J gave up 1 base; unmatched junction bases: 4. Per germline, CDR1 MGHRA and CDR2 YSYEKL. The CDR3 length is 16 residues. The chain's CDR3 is CASSHELAGGSYEQYF. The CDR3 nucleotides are TGCGCCAGCAGCCACGAACTAGCGGGAGGATCCTACGAGCAGTACTTC.

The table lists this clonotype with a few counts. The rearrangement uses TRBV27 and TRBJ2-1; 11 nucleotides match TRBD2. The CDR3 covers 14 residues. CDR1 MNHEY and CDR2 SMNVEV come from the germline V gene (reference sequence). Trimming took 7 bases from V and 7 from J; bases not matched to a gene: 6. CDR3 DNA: TGTGCCAGCACCGCGGGACTAGCGGTGAATGAGCAGTTCTTC. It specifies CASTAGLAVNEQFF.

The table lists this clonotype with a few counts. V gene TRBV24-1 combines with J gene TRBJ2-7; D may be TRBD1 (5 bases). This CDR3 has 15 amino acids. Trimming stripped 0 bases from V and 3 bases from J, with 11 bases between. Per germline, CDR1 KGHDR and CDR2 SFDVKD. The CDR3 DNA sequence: TGTGCCACCAGTGATTTGCAGGCAGGGAACTACGAGCAGTACTTC. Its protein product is CATSDLQAGNYEQYF.

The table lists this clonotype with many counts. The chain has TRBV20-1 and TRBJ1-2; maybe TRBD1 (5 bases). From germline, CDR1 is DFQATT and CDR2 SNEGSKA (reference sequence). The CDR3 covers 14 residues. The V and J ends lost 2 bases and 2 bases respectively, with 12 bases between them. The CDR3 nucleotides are TGCAGTGCTAGAACGAGGGGAAGCAACTATGGCTACACCTTC. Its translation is CSARTRGSNYGYTF.

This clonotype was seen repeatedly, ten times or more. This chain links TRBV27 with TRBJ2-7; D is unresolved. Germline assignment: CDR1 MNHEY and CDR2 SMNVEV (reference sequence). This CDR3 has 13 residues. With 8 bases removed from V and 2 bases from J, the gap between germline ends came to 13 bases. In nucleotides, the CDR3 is TGTGCCAGCTCCCATGGGTCCACCTACGAGCAGTACTTC. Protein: CASSHGSTYEQYF.